The clone carrying this T cell receptor beta chain has ten or more counts. Its antigen is unknown. CDR3 length: 12 amino acids. Germline CDR1 SQVTM, CDR2 ANQGSEA. Trimming at V came to 6 bases and at J to 5 bases, leaving 5 bases not matched to a gene. Using RNA transcripts, the TCR beta CDR3 regions were amplified. The first-round RT-PCR employed HTBI primers together with the Qiagen OneStep RT-PCR kit. A multiplex PCR was then performed as the second round. TCRdb re-called the multiplex PCR reads through MiXCR, storing one row per CDR3 protein. The sample holds over a million distinct CDR3 sequences, approximately 35% seen once. The sample originates from a study of Graves' ophthalmopathy and Graves' hyperthyroidism. Study results and caveats: Blood also carried most expanded thyroid clonotypes exceeding 0.001 frequency. Progression of ophthalmopathy was predicted by the model with roughly 70% sensitivity and about 72% specificity.

Source material: peripheral blood or thyroid tissue (not recorded which). The sequence came from an adult man with Graves' hyperthyroidism. This sequence joins TRBV29-1 and TRBJ2-5, with 8 bases fitting TRBD1. The CDR3 sequence: CSVPGQGETQYF. The CDR3 region has the DNA TGCAGCGTACCCGGACAGGGCGAGACCCAGTACTTC.